The T cell receptor beta chain described here comes from a study of T cell clonality in common variable immunodeficiency. The study, taken as a whole, reports: CVID subjects had higher TCRbeta clonality than healthy controls, most marked in about a third. CVID patient heterogeneity limited repertoire-clinical complication correlations. What drives increased CVID clonality needs T cell subpopulation sequencing. Fewer TCRbeta clones were shared among CVID subjects than controls.

The CDR3 has 16 residues. Germline-derived CDR1 and CDR2 are DFQATT and SNEGSKA (reference sequence). With V trimmed by 5 bases and J by 3 bases, 14 bases remained unmatched. This clone was detected ten times or more. Its antigen is as yet unknown. Coverage ceases 3 residues before the CDR3 finishes, and the germline J gene fills in the end. The table came from immunoSEQ multiplex PCR; TCRdb's copy has only in-frame clones and leaves some out. The sample is made up of 40,000 or so clones, none counted only once. This receptor was taken from a person aged 18 to 70 in good health. Sequences were obtained from peripheral blood mononuclear cells. The V gene is TRBV20-1, the J gene TRBJ2-7, with TRBD2 matching 9 bases. The CDR3 DNA, read in part, is TGCAGTGCTGCCGTCAATAGCGGGAGAACTCGCTACGAG. Translated, it gives CSAAVNSGRTRYE. The whole CDR3 protein reads CSAAVNSGRTRYEQYF.